The T cell receptor beta chain described here comes from a study of CD8 T cells in ankylosing spondylitis. This clonotype was observed at least ten times. What it recognizes is unknown. Germline-derived CDR1 and CDR2 are WNHNN and SYGVQD (reference sequence). With 5 bases removed from V and 0 bases from J, the gap between germline ends came to 21 bases. The CDR3 extends over 18 amino acids. Using quantitative 5'-RACE with molecular barcodes, the authors made TCR beta libraries. TCRdb re-called the 5' RACE reads through MiXCR, storing one row per CDR3 protein. The repertoire holds around 490,000 distinct CDR3 sequences, with about 5.4% as singletons. Study-level results: The study identified a TCR beta motif of under ten highly homologous variants that appeared characteristic of ankylosing spondylitis blood. Significantly higher representation of disease-linked clones was reported for matched ankylosing spondylitis synovial fluid.

The J gene is TRBJ2-3, the V gene TRBV10-1; D unclear. The sequence came from a male donor with ankylosing spondylitis. Sequenced sample: blood, either unsorted or a sorted T cell fraction (not recorded which). CDR3 nucleotide sequence: TGCGCCAGCAGTCACCCTCTCTGCTTTCCATCTAGCACAGATACGCAGTATTTT. This codes for CASSHPLCFPSSTDTQYF.